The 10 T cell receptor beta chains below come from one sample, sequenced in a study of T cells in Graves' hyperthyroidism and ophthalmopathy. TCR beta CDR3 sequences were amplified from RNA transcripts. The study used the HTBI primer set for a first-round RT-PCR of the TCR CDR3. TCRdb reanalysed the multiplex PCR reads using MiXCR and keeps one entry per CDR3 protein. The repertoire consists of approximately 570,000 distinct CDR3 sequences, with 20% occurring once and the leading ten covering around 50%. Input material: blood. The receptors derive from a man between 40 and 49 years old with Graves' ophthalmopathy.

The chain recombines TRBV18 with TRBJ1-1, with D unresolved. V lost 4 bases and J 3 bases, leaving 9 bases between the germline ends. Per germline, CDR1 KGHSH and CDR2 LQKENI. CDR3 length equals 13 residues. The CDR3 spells CASSRGEDTEAFF. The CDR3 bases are TGTGCCAGCTCACGTGGGGAGGACACTGAAGCTTTCTTT. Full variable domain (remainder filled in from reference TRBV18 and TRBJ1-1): NAGVMQNPRHLVRRRGQEARLRCSPMKGHSHVYWYRQLPEEGLKFMVYLQKENIIDESGMPKERFSAEFPKEGPSILRIQQVVRGDSAAYFCASSRGEDTEAFFGQGTRLTVV.

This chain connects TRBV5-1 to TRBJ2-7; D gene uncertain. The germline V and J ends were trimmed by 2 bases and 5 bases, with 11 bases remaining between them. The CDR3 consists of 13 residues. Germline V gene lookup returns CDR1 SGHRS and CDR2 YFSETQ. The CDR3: CASSLKGSNEQYF. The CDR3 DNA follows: TGCGCCAGCAGCTTAAAAGGGTCCAACGAGCAGTACTTC. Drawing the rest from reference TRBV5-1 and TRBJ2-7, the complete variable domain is KAGVTQTPRYLIKTRGQQVTLSCSPISGHRSVSWYQQTPGQGLQFLFEYFSETQRNKGNFPGRFSGRQFSNSRSEMNVSTLELGDSALYLCASSLKGSNEQYFGPGTRLTVT.

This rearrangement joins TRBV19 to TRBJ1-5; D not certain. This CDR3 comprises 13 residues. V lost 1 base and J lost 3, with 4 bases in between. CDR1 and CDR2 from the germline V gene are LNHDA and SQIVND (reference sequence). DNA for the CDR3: TGTGCCAGTAGTATAGCCTACAATCAGCCCCAGCATTTT. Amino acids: CASSIAYNQPQHF.

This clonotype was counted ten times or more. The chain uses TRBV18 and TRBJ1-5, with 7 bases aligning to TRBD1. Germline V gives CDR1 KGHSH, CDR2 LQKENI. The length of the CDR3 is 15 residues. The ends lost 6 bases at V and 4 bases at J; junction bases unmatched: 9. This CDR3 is CASSVYRGENQPQHF. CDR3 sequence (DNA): TGTGCCAGCTCGGTATACAGGGGCGAGAATCAGCCCCAGCATTTT.

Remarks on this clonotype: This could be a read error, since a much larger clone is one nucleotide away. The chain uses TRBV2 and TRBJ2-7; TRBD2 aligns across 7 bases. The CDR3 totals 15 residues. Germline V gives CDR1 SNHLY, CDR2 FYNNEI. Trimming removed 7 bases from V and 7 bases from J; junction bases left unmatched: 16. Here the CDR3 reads CASTGTIGMVGEQYF. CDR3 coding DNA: TGTGCCAGCACCGGGACTATCGGGATGGTGGGAGAGCAGTACTTC. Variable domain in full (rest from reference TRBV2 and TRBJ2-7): EPEVTQTPSHQVTQMGQEVILRCVPISNHLYFYWYRQILGQKVEFLVSFYNNEISEKSEIFDDQFSVERPDGSNFTLKIRSTKLEDSAMYFCASTGTIGMVGEQYFGPGTRLTVT.

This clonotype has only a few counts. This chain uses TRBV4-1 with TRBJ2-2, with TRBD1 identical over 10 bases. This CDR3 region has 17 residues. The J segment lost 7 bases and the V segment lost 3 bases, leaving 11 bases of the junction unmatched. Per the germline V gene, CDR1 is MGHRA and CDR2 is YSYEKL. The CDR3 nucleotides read TGCGCCAGCAGCCAGAGCGGGACAGGGGTTTACAGCGGGGAGCTGTTTTTT. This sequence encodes CASSQSGTGVYSGELFF.

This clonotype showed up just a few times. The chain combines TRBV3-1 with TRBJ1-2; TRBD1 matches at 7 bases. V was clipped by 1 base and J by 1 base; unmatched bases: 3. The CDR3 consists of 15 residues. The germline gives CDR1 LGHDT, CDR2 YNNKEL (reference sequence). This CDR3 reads CASSQGGQNNYGYTF. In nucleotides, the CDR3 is TGTGCCAGCAGCCAAGGGGGACAGAATAACTATGGCTACACCTTC.

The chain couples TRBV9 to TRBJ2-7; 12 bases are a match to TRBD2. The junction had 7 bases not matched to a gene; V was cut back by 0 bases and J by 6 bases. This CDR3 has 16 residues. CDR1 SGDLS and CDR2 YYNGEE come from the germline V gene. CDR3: CASSVGELAGGREQYF. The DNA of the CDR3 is TGTGCCAGCAGCGTAGGGGAACTAGCGGGGGGCCGCGAGCAGTACTTC.

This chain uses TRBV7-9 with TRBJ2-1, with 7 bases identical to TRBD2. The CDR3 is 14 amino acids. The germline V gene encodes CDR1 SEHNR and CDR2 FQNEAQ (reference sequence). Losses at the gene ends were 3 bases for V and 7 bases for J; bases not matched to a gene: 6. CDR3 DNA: TGTGCCAGCAGCTTCAGCGGGAACTCTAATGAGCAGTTCTTC. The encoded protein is CASSFSGNSNEQFF.

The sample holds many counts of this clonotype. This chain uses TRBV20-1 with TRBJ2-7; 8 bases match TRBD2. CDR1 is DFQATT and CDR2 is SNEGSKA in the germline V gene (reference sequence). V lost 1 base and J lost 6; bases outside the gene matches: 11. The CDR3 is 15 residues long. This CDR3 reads CSARAGGTLVGEQYF. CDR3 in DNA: TGCAGTGCTAGAGCGGGGGGGACCCTTGTTGGCGAGCAGTACTTC.